This T cell receptor (beta chain) was identified during a study of T-cell reconstitution after alpha-beta-depleted transplantation in children. J was trimmed by 0 bases and V by 3 bases; bases with no gene match: 10. The CDR3 is 17 amino acids. The germline CDR1 and CDR2 sequences are SGHKS and YYEKEE (reference sequence). Findings and limits, study-wide: Hyperexpanded clones declined; after one year, newly produced T cells mostly supplied diversity. By about two months after transplant, alpha-beta T cells reportedly arose from several hundred graft clones that had expanded. Surviving thymic progenitors and recipient T cells were the source of high TCRbeta diversity at day 60 in some patients.

Regarding this clonotype: Its antigen is unknown.

The authors prepared the TCRbeta library with unique molecular identifiers. MiXCR, run by TCRdb on the PCR reads, gives a single entry per CDR3 protein. The repertoire includes approximately 45,000 distinct CDR3 sequences, 52% of them detected once, and around two fifths sits in the top ten. This receptor was obtained from a boy in the first two years of life with SCID, due to receive a stem cell transplant. The material was peripheral blood, obtained before TCRalphabeta/CD19-depleted stem cell transplant. The chain uses TRBV5-5 and TRBJ2-3; 7 nucleotides match TRBD2. DNA for the CDR3: TGTGCCAGCAGCTCCGAGCCCAGACTAGCTAGCACAGATACGCAGTATTTT. As protein: CASSSEPRLASTDTQYF.